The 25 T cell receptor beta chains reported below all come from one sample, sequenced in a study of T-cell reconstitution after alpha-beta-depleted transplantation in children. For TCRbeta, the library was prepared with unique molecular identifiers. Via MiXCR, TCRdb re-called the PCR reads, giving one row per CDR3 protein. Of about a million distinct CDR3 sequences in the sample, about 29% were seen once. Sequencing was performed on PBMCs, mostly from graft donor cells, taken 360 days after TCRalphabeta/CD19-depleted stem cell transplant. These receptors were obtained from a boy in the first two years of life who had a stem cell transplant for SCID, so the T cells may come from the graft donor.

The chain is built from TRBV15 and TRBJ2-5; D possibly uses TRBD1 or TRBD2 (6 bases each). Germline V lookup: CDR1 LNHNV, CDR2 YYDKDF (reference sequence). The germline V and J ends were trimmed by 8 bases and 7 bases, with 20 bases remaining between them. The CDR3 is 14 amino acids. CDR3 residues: CATRRGDAEGTQYF. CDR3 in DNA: TGTGCCACCCGAAGGGGGGACGCGGAGGGGACCCAGTACTTC.

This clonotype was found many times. CDR3 DNA sequence: TGTGCCAGCAGCTTAGGACATGGCGGAGACACTGAAGCTTTCTTT. Residues: CASSLGHGGDTEAFF. The chain employs TRBV7-9 and TRBJ1-1, with unresolved D. Germline CDR1 and CDR2: SEHNR and FQNEAQ (reference sequence). The CDR3 contains 15 residues. V lost 1 base and J lost 3, with 12 bases in between.

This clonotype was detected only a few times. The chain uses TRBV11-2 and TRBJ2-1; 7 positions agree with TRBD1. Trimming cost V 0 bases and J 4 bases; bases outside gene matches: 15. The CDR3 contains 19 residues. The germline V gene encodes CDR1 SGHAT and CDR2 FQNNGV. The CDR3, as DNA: TGTGCCAGCAGCTTAGATAGTGGGGTACCGGGACAGAAATACAATGAGCAGTTCTTC. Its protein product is CASSLDSGVPGQKYNEQFF.

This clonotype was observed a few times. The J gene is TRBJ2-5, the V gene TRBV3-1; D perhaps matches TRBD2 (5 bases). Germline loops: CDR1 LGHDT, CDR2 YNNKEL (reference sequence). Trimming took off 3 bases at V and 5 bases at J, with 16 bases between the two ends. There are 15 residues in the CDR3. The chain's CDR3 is CASSHWERDFETQYF. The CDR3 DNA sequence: TGTGCCAGCAGCCATTGGGAGAGGGATTTCGAGACCCAGTACTTC.

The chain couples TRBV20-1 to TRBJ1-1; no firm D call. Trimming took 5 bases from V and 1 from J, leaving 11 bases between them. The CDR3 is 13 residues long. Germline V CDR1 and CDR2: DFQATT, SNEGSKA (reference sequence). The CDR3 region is CSARRPANTEAFF. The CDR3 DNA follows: TGCAGTGCTCGACGACCGGCGAACACTGAAGCTTTCTTT.

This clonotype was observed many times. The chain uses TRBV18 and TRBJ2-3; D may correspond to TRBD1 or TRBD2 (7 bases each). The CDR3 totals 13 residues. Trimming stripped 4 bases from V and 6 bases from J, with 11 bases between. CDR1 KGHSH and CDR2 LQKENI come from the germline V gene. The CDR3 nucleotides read TGTGCCAGCTCACGACAGGGAGGGGATACGCAGTATTTT. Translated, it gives CASSRQGGDTQYF.

CDR3 DNA sequence: TGCGCCAGCAGCTTGGGACCGCCTGAAAAACTGTTTTTT. It is translated as CASSLGPPEKLFF. V usage is TRBV5-1 and J usage is TRBJ1-4; D unclear. Between the trimmed V and J ends, which lost 0 bases and 7 bases, there was a span of 7 bases. This CDR3 has 13 amino acids. The germline V gene has CDR1 SGHRS and CDR2 YFSETQ.

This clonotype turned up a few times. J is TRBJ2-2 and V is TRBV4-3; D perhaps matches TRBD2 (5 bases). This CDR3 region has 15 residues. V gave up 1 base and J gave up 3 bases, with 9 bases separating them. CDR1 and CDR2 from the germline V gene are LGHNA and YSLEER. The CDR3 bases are TGCGCCAGCAGCCAAGTGCGGGCAGACACCGGGGAGCTGTTTTTT. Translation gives CASSQVRADTGELFF.

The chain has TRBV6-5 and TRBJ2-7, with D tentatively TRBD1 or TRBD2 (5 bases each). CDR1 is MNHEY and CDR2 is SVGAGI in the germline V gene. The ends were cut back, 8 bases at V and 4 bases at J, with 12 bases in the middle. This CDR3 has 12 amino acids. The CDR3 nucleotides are TGTGCCAGCGGCAAGGGACCGTACGAGCAGTACTTC. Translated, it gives CASGKGPYEQYF.

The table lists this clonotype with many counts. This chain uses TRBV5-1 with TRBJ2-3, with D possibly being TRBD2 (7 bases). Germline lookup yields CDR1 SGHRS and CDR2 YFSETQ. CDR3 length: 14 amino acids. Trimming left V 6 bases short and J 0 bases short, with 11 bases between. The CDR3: CASTRGGSTDTQYF. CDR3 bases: TGCGCCAGCACAAGGGGGGGGAGCACAGATACGCAGTATTTT.

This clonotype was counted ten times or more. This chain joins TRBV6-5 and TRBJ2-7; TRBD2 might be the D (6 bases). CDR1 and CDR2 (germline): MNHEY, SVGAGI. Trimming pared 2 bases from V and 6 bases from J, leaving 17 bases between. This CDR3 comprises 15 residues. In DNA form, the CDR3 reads TGTGCCAGCAGTTACGCGAGGAGGGGCCGGGGCGAGCAGTACTTC. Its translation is CASSYARRGRGEQYF.

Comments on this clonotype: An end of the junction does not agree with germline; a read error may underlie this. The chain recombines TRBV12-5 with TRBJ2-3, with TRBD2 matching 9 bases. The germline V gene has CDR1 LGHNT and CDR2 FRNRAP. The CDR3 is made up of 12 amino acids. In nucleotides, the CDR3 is TGTGCTAGTGGTTCCGCCGGGACTAGCCCCCTATTT. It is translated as CASGSAGTSPLF.

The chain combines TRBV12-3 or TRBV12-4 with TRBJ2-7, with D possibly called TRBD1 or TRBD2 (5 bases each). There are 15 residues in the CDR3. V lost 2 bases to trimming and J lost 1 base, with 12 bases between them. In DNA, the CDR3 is TGTGCCAGCAGTTTATCGGCCGGGGCTTCCTACGAGCAGTACTTC. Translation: CASSLSAGASYEQYF.

CDR3 nucleotides: TGTGCCAGCAGCTTAGGTCCGGATAACGAGCAGTACTTC. Translation: CASSLGPDNEQYF. The V and J genes are TRBV7-6 and TRBJ2-7; the D is unclear. Looked up from germline, CDR1 is SGHVS and CDR2 is FNYEAQ. V lost 1 base and J lost 5, with 9 bases in between. The CDR3 is 13 residues long.

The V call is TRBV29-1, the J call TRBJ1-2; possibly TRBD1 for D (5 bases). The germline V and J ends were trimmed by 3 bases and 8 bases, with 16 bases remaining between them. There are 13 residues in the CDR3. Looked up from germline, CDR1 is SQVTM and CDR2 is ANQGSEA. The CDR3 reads CSVEAGPAVGYTF. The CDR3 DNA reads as TGCAGCGTTGAGGCAGGGCCCGCTGTGGGCTACACCTTC. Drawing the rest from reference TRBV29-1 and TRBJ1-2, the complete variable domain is SAVISQKPSRDICQRGTSLTIQCQVDSQVTMMFWYRQQPGQSLTLIATANQGSEATYESGFVIDKFPISRPNLTFSTLTVSNMSPEDSSIYLCSVEAGPAVGYTFGSGTRLTVV.

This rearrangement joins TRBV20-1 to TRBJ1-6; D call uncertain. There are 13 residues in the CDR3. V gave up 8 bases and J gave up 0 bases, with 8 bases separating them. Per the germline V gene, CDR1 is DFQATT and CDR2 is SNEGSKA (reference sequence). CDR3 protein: CSPGSSYNSPLHF. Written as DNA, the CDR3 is TGCAGTCCAGGCAGCTCCTATAATTCACCCCTCCACTTT.

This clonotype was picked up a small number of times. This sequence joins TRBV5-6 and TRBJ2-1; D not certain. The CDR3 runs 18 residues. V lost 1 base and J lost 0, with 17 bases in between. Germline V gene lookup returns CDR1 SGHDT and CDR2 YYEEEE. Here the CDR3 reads CASSLYVLLLSSYNEQFF. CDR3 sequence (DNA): TGTGCCAGCAGCTTGTACGTACTCTTACTCAGCTCCTACAATGAGCAGTTCTTC.

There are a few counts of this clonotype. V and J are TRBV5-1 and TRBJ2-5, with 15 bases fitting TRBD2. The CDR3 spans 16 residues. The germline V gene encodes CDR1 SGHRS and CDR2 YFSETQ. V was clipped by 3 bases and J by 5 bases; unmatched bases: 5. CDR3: CASSWTSGGARETQYF. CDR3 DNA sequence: TGCGCCAGCAGCTGGACTAGCGGGGGGGCCCGGGAGACCCAGTACTTC.

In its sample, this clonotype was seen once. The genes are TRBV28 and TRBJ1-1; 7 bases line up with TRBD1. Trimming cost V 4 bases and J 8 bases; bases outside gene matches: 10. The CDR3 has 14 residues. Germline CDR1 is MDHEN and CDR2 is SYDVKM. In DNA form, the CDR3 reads TGTGCCAGCAGTTCCACCGGACAGGTTGGAGAAGCTTTCTTT. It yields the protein CASSSTGQVGEAFF.

In DNA, the CDR3 is TGTGCCAGCAGCAAGGGGGGCCTCACCTACAATGAGCAGTTCTTC. Protein sequence: CASSKGGLTYNEQFF. The rearrangement uses TRBV9 and TRBJ2-1; D is possibly TRBD1 or TRBD2 (6 bases each). Per germline, CDR1 SGDLS and CDR2 YYNGEE. The V gene lost 4 bases and the J gene lost 2 bases, with 13 bases spanning the gap. The CDR3 covers 15 residues.

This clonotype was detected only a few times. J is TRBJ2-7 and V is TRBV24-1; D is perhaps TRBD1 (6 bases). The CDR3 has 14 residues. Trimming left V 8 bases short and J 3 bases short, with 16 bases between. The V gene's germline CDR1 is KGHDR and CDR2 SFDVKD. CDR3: CATNSGPGDYEQYF. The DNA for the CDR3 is TGTGCCACCAACTCCGGGCCAGGGGACTACGAGCAGTACTTC.

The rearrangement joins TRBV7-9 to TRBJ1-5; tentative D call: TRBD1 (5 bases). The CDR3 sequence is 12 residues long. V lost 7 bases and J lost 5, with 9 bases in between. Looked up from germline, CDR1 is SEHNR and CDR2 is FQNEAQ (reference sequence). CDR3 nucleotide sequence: TGTGCCAGCACAACAGGCTATCAGCCCCAGCATTTT. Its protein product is CASTTGYQPQHF.

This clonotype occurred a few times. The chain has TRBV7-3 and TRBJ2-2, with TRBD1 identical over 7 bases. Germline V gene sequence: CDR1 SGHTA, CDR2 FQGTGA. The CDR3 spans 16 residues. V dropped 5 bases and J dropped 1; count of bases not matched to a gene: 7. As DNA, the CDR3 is TGTGCCAGCAGCCCCAGAGGGACAGTGAACACCGGGGAGCTGTTTTTT. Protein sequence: CASSPRGTVNTGELFF.

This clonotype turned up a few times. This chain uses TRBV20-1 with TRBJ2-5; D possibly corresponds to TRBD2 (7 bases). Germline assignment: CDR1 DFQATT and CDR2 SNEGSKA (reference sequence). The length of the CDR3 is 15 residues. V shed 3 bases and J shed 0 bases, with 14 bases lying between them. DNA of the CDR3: TGCAGTGCTAGCCCTGCGGGGGCCCACCAAGAGACCCAGTACTTC. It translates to CSASPAGAHQETQYF.

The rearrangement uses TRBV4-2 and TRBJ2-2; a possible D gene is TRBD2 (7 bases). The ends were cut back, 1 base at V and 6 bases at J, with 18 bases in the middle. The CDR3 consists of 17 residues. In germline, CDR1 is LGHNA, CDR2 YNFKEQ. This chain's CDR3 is CASSQGAKGGESGELFF. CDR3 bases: TGTGCCAGCAGCCAAGGGGCTAAGGGGGGGGAATCCGGGGAGCTGTTTTTT.